Each of the 8 T cell receptor beta chains below was sequenced from the same sample in a study of neurological immune-mediated disorders. TCRdb re-analysed the 5' RACE reads in MiXCR, keeping a single row per CDR3 protein. The sample consists of roughly 120,000 distinct CDR3 sequences, 3% to 3.5% of them appearing once. What was sequenced was PBMCs. The receptors were gathered from a woman in her twenties or thirties with multiple sclerosis.

This clonotype has at least ten counts. CDR3 coding DNA: TGCGCCAGCAGCCAAGACATTAGGCCTGGGAATGGCTACACCTTC. Amino acids: CASSQDIRPGNGYTF. V gene TRBV4-3 combines with J gene TRBJ1-2; unclear D gene. The CDR3 is 15 residues long. V was cut by 0 bases and J by 6 bases, with 14 bases left in between. The germline V gene has CDR1 LGHNA and CDR2 YSLEER.

Ten or more counts support this clonotype. V and J are TRBV5-1 and TRBJ2-3, with no clear D. CDR1 and CDR2 (germline): SGHRS, YFSETQ. V lost 0 bases, J lost 2 bases, and 7 bases lay in between. The CDR3 has 14 amino acids. CDR3 sequence reads: CASSLGTDTDTQYF. The CDR3 DNA sequence: TGCGCCAGCAGCTTGGGTACGGACACAGATACGCAGTATTTT.

This clonotype was picked up many times. The V and J genes are TRBV2 and TRBJ2-1; D may be TRBD2 (6 bases). The CDR3 has 16 amino acids. From germline, CDR1 is SNHLY and CDR2 FYNNEI. V was shortened by 2 bases and J by 8 bases, with 19 bases between the two germline ends. Written as DNA, the CDR3 is TGTGCCAGCAGTGAAAATATTTGGGGGGTTCTGGATGAGCAGTTCTTC. Its protein product is CASSENIWGVLDEQFF.

This clonotype appeared many times. This chain links TRBV20-1 with TRBJ1-2; perhaps TRBD1 as D (5 bases). This CDR3 region has 13 residues. V shed 4 bases and J shed 4 bases, with 13 bases lying between them. The V gene's germline CDR1 is DFQATT and CDR2 SNEGSKA (reference sequence). The CDR3 sequence: CSAKNPGSYGYTF. CDR3 sequence (DNA): TGCAGTGCTAAGAATCCAGGGAGCTATGGCTACACCTTC.

This clonotype was picked up many times. This chain uses TRBV20-1 with TRBJ2-1; D ambiguous. CDR3 length: 14 residues. Germline-derived CDR1 and CDR2 are DFQATT and SNEGSKA (reference sequence). Trimming took off 0 bases at V and 10 bases at J, with 16 bases between the two ends. CDR3 sequence (DNA): TGCAGTGCTAGAGATCTTAACGGCCTCGCAGAGCAGTTCTTC. It specifies CSARDLNGLAEQFF.

At least ten counts were recorded for this clonotype. V is TRBV5-6 and J is TRBJ2-7, with D possibly being TRBD2 (6 bases). Germline V lookup: CDR1 SGHDT, CDR2 YYEEEE. Trimming took off 4 bases at V and 7 bases at J, with 12 bases between the two ends. The CDR3 spans 12 residues. The CDR3 nucleotides read TGTGCCAGCAGCAAGGAGGGATGGGAGCAGTACTTC. Its translation is CASSKEGWEQYF.

This clonotype showed up many times. The DNA of the CDR3 is TGTGCCAGCAGCTTAGGGGACAGGTACCCACCGTATGAAAAACTGTTTTTT. Its translation: CASSLGDRYPPYEKLFF. This chain uses TRBV7-2 with TRBJ1-4; 8 bases fit TRBD1. The CDR3 loop spans 17 amino acids. The germline gives CDR1 SGHTA, CDR2 FQGNSA. The J segment lost 6 bases and the V segment lost 1 base, leaving 10 bases of the junction unmatched.

In this sample, this clonotype turned up many times. V is TRBV5-5 and J is TRBJ2-3; 7 nucleotides line up with TRBD2. Per germline, CDR1 SGHKS and CDR2 YYEKEE (reference sequence). The CDR3 contains 14 residues. Unmatched junction bases numbered 10, after V lost 8 bases and J lost 4 bases. The CDR3, as DNA: TGTGCCAGTGTCGAGACGGCGGGGGCAGATACGCAGTATTTT. It codes for CASVETAGADTQYF.